This record concerns one T cell receptor beta chain sequence. What it binds is unknown. The CDR3 runs to 15 residues. With V trimmed by 4 bases and J by 7 bases, 12 bases remained unmatched. Germline loops: CDR1 SGHVS, CDR2 FNYEAQ. Researchers ran the PCR with 60 Vbeta and 13 Jbeta primers. This table comes from immunoSEQ multiplex PCR, and its TCRdb copy is limited to in-frame clones, with some not included. The data show about 190,000 clones, about 80% seen once. The sample comes from a study of cytomegalovirus exposure and HLA in healthy donors. The study's findings and limits: In terms of immune exposure information, only CMV serostatus was available. An analysis done earlier found most TCR beta V segments productive about 90% or about 30% of the time.

The rearrangement joins TRBV7-6 to TRBJ1-2; TRBD1 matches at 7 bases. Sequencing input: PBMCs. This TCR was sampled from a woman under 30 in good health and CMV-seropositive. The chain's CDR3 is CASSSSGGLSGGYTF. The DNA for the CDR3 is TGTGCCAGCAGCTCTTCAGGGGGTTTGAGTGGTGGCTACACCTTC. The whole variable domain, filled in from reference TRBV7-6 and TRBJ1-2, reads GAGVSQSPRYKVTKRGQDVALRCDPISGHVSLYWYRQALGQGPEFLTYFNYEAQQDKSGLPNDRFSAERPEGSISTLTIQRTEQRDSAMYRCASSSSGGLSGGYTFGSGTRLTVV.